Below are 14 T cell receptor beta chains sequenced from a single sample in a study of T cells in Graves' hyperthyroidism and ophthalmopathy. The CDR3 regions of TCR beta were amplified from RNA transcripts. HTBI primers were used for first-round RT-PCR of the TCR CDR3. From the multiplex PCR reads, TCRdb called clonotypes with MiXCR, one entry per CDR3 protein. The sample yields about 420,000 distinct CDR3 sequences, around 14% seen once. Sequencing was performed on blood. The receptors were gathered from a woman aged 18-30 years with Graves' hyperthyroidism.

Regarding this clonotype: It is unclear where the CDR3 begins or ends on the DNA, so no DNA is shown, and the CDR3 is as TCRdb lists it. The V gene is TRBV6-2 or TRBV6-3, the J gene TRBJ1-2. The CDR3 is made up of 13 amino acids, end residues included. Per the germline V gene, CDR1 is MNHEY and CDR2 is SVGEGT. The CDR3: CASSTSGSHGYTF.

Points on this clonotype: A much larger clone differs from this one at a single base, so this may be a read error. This rearrangement joins TRBV7-2 to TRBJ1-2; D remains unclear. This CDR3 spans 11 amino acids. The germline V gene has CDR1 SGHTA and CDR2 FQGNSA. Trimming removed 4 bases from V and 4 bases from J, with 4 bases in between. This CDR3 is CASSSLYGYTF. For the CDR3, the DNA is TGTGCCAGCAGCTCCCTCTATGGCTACACCTTC.

V and J are TRBV7-2 and TRBJ1-1; 8 bases are shared with TRBD1. Trimming took 5 bases from V and 2 from J; bases not matched to a gene: 7. CDR3 size: 15 residues. Germline V gives CDR1 SGHTA, CDR2 FQGNSA. The CDR3 is CASSRAGGVNTEAFF. CDR3 sequence (DNA): TGTGCCAGCAGCCGCGCAGGGGGCGTTAACACTGAAGCTTTCTTT.

The chain recombines TRBV4-1 with TRBJ2-3; D gene uncertain. CDR1 and CDR2 from the germline V gene are MGHRA and YSYEKL. This CDR3 is 14 amino acids long. With 4 bases removed from V and 1 base from J, the gap between germline ends came to 9 bases. The CDR3 sequence is CASSPVAGTDTQYF. The CDR3 bases are TGCGCCAGCAGCCCCGTGGCGGGCACAGATACGCAGTATTTT.

J is TRBJ1-2 and V is TRBV19; a weak D match, TRBD1 (5 bases). V was pared by 0 bases and J by 4 bases, with 12 bases between. This CDR3 has 15 amino acids. The V gene's germline CDR1 is LNHDA and CDR2 SQIVND (reference sequence). The CDR3 DNA follows: TGTGCCAGTAGTATAGAGGGGGGACCCTCCTATGGCTACACCTTC. Its protein is CASSIEGGPSYGYTF.

The CDR3 region is CASSLGPYTGNTIYF. In nucleotides, the CDR3 is TGCGCCAGCAGCTTGGGACCGTATACTGGAAACACCATATATTTT. The chain combines TRBV5-1 with TRBJ1-3; D gene ambiguous. CDR3 size: 15 residues. V lost 0 bases and J 2 bases, leaving 9 bases between the germline ends. Germline CDR1 is SGHRS and CDR2 is YFSETQ.

This chain links TRBV20-1 with TRBJ1-1; D gene uncertain. Trimming removed 2 bases at V and 1 base at J, with 8 bases between. This CDR3 has 13 amino acids. CDR1 and CDR2 from the germline V gene are DFQATT and SNEGSKA (reference sequence). The DNA for the CDR3 is TGCAGTGCTAGACATGGAGGGAACACTGAAGCTTTCTTT. It translates to CSARHGGNTEAFF.

This clonotype was detected many times. The CDR3 reads CARDGTGGDDSPLHF. In DNA form, the CDR3 reads TGTGCCAGAGATGGGACAGGGGGCGATGATTCACCCCTCCACTTT. V usage is TRBV2 and J usage is TRBJ1-6, with TRBD1 identical over 12 bases. The CDR3 totals 15 residues. The germline gives CDR1 SNHLY, CDR2 FYNNEI. V shed 9 bases and J 8 bases; nucleotides not matched to a gene: 8.

This clonotype occurred a few times. This rearrangement joins TRBV7-3 to TRBJ2-1; 8 bases fit TRBD2. This CDR3 spans 15 amino acids. Germline assignment: CDR1 SGHTA and CDR2 FQGTGA. The junction had 5 bases not matched to a gene; V was cut back by 2 bases and J by 5 bases. CDR3 amino acids: CASSLGGRSHNEQFF. The CDR3 region has the DNA TGTGCCAGCAGCTTAGGCGGGAGGTCCCACAATGAGCAGTTCTTC.

Remarks on this clonotype: A read error may be the cause here, since a much bigger clone is one base away. Since no conserved phenylalanine or tryptophan closes the CDR3, a read error is the likely cause. The chain links TRBV9 to TRBJ2-3, with D possibly TRBD2 on 5 matching bases. This CDR3 comprises 13 residues. The V gene's germline CDR1 is SGDLS and CDR2 YYNGEE. V lost 7 bases and J lost 0, with 9 bases in between. DNA of the CDR3: TGTGCCAGCGGGAGTATAAGCACAGATACGCAGTATCTT. Amino acid sequence: CASGSISTDTQYL.

This sequence joins TRBV20-1 and TRBJ2-1, with D tentatively TRBD1 (5 bases). The CDR3 length is 15 residues. Germline values: CDR1 DFQATT, CDR2 SNEGSKA (reference sequence). V dropped 3 bases and J dropped 1 base, with 13 bases sitting between them. The CDR3 sequence: CSARTDRVSYNEQFF. The CDR3 bases are TGCAGTGCTAGGACCGACAGAGTTTCCTACAATGAGCAGTTCTTC.

J is TRBJ2-1 and V is TRBV20-1, with 8 nucleotides matching TRBD2. After removal of 0 bases from V and 2 bases from J, the junction contained 6 bases not matched to a gene. CDR1 and CDR2 from the germline V gene are DFQATT and SNEGSKA (reference sequence). CDR3 length: 16 amino acids. CDR3 in DNA: TGCAGTGCTAGAGATCCCAGCGGGGGAGCCTACAATGAGCAGTTCTTC. This codes for CSARDPSGGAYNEQFF.

This clonotype appeared many times. The J gene is TRBJ1-1, the V gene TRBV11-1; TRBD1 is a possible D gene (5 bases). V was shortened by 0 bases and J by 5 bases, with 10 bases between the two germline ends. The CDR3 is 14 residues long. The germline V gene encodes CDR1 SGHAT and CDR2 FQDESV (reference sequence). DNA of the CDR3: TGTGCCAGCAGCTTAGCGGGCAGGGCGACTGAAGCTTTCTTT. Its translation: CASSLAGRATEAFF.

The chain recombines TRBV29-1 with TRBJ2-6; D not certain. This CDR3 is 14 amino acids long. In germline, CDR1 is SQVTM, CDR2 ANQGSEA. Trimming took 2 bases from V and 0 from J, leaving 5 bases between them. CDR3 in amino acids: CSVERVSGANVLTF. CDR3 coding DNA: TGCAGCGTTGAACGGGTCTCTGGGGCCAACGTCCTGACTTTC.